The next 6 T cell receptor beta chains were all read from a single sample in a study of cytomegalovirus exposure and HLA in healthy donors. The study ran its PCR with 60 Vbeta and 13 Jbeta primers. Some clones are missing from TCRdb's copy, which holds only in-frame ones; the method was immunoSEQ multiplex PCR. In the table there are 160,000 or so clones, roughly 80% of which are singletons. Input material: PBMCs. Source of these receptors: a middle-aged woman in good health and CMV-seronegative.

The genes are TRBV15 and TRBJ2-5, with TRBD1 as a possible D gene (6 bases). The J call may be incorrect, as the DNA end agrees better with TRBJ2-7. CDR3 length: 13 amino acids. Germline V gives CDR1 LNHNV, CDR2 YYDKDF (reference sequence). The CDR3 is CATSREVQGEQYF. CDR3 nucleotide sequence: TGTGCCACCAGCAGAGAGGTACAGGGCGAGCAGTACTTC.

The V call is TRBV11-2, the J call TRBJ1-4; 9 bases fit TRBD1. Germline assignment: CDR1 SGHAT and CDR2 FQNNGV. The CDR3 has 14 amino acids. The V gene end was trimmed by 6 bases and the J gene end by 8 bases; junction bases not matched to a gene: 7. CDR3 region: CASSSQGAGEKLFF. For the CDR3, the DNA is TGTGCCAGCAGTTCACAGGGGGCGGGAGAAAAACTGTTTTTT. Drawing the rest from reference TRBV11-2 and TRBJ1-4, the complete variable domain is EAGVAQSPRYKIIEKRQSVAFWCNPISGHATLYWYQQILGQGPKLLIQFQNNGVVDDSQLPKDRFSAERLKGVDSTLKIQPAKLEDSAVYLCASSSQGAGEKLFFGSGTQLSVL.

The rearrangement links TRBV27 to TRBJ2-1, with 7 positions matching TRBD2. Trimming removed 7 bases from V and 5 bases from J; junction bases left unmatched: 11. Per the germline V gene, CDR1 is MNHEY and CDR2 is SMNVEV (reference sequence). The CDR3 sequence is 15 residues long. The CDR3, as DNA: TGTGCCAGCACCCTTCATCGCGGGGGAAACAATGAGCAGTTCTTC. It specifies CASTLHRGGNNEQFF.

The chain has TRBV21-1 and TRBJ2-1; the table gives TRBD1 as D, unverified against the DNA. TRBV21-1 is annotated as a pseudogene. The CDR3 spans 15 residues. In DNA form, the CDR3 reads TGTGCCAGCAGCAAGACAGGGGGCACATACAATGAGCAGTTCTTC. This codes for CASSKTGGTYNEQFF.

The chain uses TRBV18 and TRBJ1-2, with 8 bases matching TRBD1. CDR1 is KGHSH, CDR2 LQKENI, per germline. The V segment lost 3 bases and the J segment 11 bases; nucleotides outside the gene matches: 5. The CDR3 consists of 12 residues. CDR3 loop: CASSPGQGLYTF. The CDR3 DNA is TGTGCCAGCTCACCCGGACAGGGACTTTACACCTTC.

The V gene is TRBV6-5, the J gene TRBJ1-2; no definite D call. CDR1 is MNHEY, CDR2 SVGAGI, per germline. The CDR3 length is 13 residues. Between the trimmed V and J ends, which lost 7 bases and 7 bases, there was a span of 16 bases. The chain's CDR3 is CASNPSGYLGYTF. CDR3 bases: TGTGCCAGCAATCCTTCCGGGTATCTTGGCTACACCTTC.